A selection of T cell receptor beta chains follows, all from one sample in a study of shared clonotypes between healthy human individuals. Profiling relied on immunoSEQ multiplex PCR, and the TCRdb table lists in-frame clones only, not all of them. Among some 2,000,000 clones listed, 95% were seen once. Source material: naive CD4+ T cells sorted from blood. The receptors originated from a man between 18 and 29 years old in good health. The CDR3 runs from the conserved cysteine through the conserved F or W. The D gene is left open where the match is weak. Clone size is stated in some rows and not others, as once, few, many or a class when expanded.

cdr3_aa: CASSLSLTGELFF
cdr3_nt: TGTGCCAGCAGCTTATCCCTCACCGGGGAGCTGTTTTTT
j_call: TRBJ2-2
d_call: .
clone_size: once
v_call: TRBV7-3

cdr3_aa: CASIFTGGRNYGYTF
cdr3_nt: TGTGCCAGTATTTTTACGGGGGGCCGGAACTATGGCTACACCTTC
j_call: TRBJ1-2
d_call: .
clone_size: .
v_call: TRBV19

cdr3_aa: CAWSPRFHEQFF
cdr3_nt: TGTGCCTGGAGTCCTCGTTTCCATGAGCAGTTCTTC
j_call: TRBJ2-1
d_call: .
clone_size: .
v_call: TRBV30

cdr3_aa: CASSLLAGAGNEQFF
cdr3_nt: TGTGCCAGCAGCTTACTGGCGGGAGCTGGGAATGAGCAGTTCTTC
j_call: TRBJ2-1
d_call: TRBD2
clone_size: .
v_call: TRBV7-6

cdr3_aa: CASGRGDGNNQPQHF
cdr3_nt: TGTGCCAGCGGCCGGGGGGACGGTAACAATCAGCCCCAGCATTTT
j_call: TRBJ1-5
d_call: .
clone_size: .
v_call: TRBV7-9

cdr3_aa: CASRPGLETSTQYF
cdr3_nt: TGTGCCAGCAGACCGGGACTAGAGACCTCGACCCAGTACTTC
j_call: TRBJ2-5
d_call: TRBD2
clone_size: .
v_call: TRBV6-5

cdr3_aa: CAWSTKRDTGELFF
cdr3_nt: TGTGCCTGGAGTACAAAGAGGGACACCGGGGAGCTGTTTTTT
j_call: TRBJ2-2
d_call: .
clone_size: .
v_call: TRBV30

cdr3_aa: CASSPTGGKHYEQYF
cdr3_nt: TGTGCCAGCAGCCCTACCGGGGGGAAGCACTACGAGCAGTACTTC
j_call: TRBJ2-7
d_call: TRBD2
clone_size: .
v_call: TRBV7-8

cdr3_aa: CASSTGSEQYF
cdr3_nt: TGTGCCAGCAGTACAGGGTCCGAGCAGTACTTC
j_call: TRBJ2-7
d_call: .
clone_size: .
v_call: TRBV6-5

cdr3_aa: CASSLAGGNEQFF
cdr3_nt: TGCGCCAGCAGTCTAGCGGGAGGCAATGAGCAGTTCTTC
j_call: TRBJ2-1
d_call: TRBD2
clone_size: .
v_call: TRBV10-1

cdr3_aa: CASSGTGVQPQHF
cdr3_nt: TGTGCCAGCAGTGGGACAGGGGTTCAGCCCCAGCATTTT
j_call: TRBJ1-5
d_call: TRBD1
clone_size: .
v_call: TRBV6-1

cdr3_aa: CASNGAGMATTEAFF
cdr3_nt: TGTGCCAGCAACGGTGCGGGGATGGCGACGACTGAAGCTTTCTTT
j_call: TRBJ1-1
d_call: .
clone_size: .
v_call: TRBV7-2

cdr3_aa: CASSARPQAFF
cdr3_nt: TGTGCCAGCAGTGCTAGACCTCAAGCTTTCTTT
j_call: TRBJ1-1
d_call: .
clone_size: .
v_call: TRBV2

cdr3_aa: CASSPTSGVSYNEQFF
cdr3_nt: TGTGCCAGCTCACCAACTAGCGGGGTATCCTACAATGAGCAGTTCTTC
j_call: TRBJ2-1
d_call: TRBD2
clone_size: .
v_call: TRBV18

cdr3_aa: CASSLQGFNQPQHF
cdr3_nt: TGTGCCAGCAGCCTACAGGGTTTCAATCAGCCCCAGCATTTT
j_call: TRBJ1-5
d_call: .
clone_size: .
v_call: TRBV7-2

cdr3_aa: CASSPEQRQETQYF
cdr3_nt: TGTGCCAGCTCACCAGAACAACGCCAAGAGACCCAGTACTTC
j_call: TRBJ2-5
d_call: .
clone_size: once
v_call: TRBV18

cdr3_aa: CASSLDLADFQETQYF
cdr3_nt: TGCGCCAGCAGCTTGGATTTAGCTGATTTCCAAGAGACCCAGTACTTC
j_call: TRBJ2-5
d_call: .
clone_size: .
v_call: TRBV5-1

cdr3_aa: CASSLWGSDSYNEQFF
cdr3_nt: TGTGCCAGCAGCTTATGGGGGTCAGATTCCTACAATGAGCAGTTCTTC
j_call: TRBJ2-1
d_call: .
clone_size: .
v_call: TRBV7-6

cdr3_aa: CASSPPSTYEQYF
cdr3_nt: TGTGCCAGCTCACCACCTAGTACCTACGAGCAGTACTTC
j_call: TRBJ2-7
d_call: .
clone_size: .
v_call: TRBV18

cdr3_aa: CASRRGQELGWLFF
cdr3_nt: TGTGCCAGCCGCCGGGGACAGGAGCTTGGATGGCTGTTTTTT
j_call: TRBJ1-4
d_call: TRBD1
clone_size: .
v_call: TRBV6-5

cdr3_aa: CASSLVTGAGGNQPQHF
cdr3_nt: TGTGCCAGCAGCTTAGTAACAGGGGCCGGGGGCAATCAGCCCCAGCATTTT
j_call: TRBJ1-5
d_call: TRBD1
clone_size: .
v_call: TRBV7-2

cdr3_aa: CASSEATGFPYF
cdr3_nt: TGTGCCAGCAGTGAAGCGACGGGTTTTCCGTACTTC
j_call: TRBJ2-7
d_call: .
clone_size: .
v_call: TRBV6-1

cdr3_aa: CASTSLGQGFREQYF
cdr3_nt: TGTGCCAGCACCTCTTTGGGACAGGGGTTCCGCGAGCAGTACTTC
j_call: TRBJ2-7
d_call: TRBD1
clone_size: .
v_call: TRBV2

cdr3_aa: CASSVTGERTEAFF
cdr3_nt: TGCGCCAGCAGCGTGACAGGGGAAAGAACTGAAGCTTTCTTT
j_call: TRBJ1-1
d_call: TRBD1
clone_size: .
v_call: TRBV5-1

cdr3_aa: CASSPTRSTGELFF
cdr3_nt: TGTGCCAGCAGCCCGACCAGGAGCACCGGGGAGCTGTTTTTT
j_call: TRBJ2-2
d_call: .
clone_size: .
v_call: TRBV9

cdr3_aa: CASSELGGGGNYGYTF
cdr3_nt: TGTGCCAGCAGTGAATTGGGAGGGGGAGGGAACTATGGCTACACCTTC
j_call: TRBJ1-2
d_call: .
clone_size: .
v_call: TRBV25-1

cdr3_aa: CASSSLAGVTNTEAFF
cdr3_nt: TGTGCCAGCAGTTCGTTGGCAGGGGTTACGAACACTGAAGCTTTCTTT
j_call: TRBJ1-1
d_call: .
clone_size: .
v_call: TRBV28

cdr3_aa: CASSIYNEQFF
cdr3_nt: TGTGCCAGCAGTATCTACAATGAGCAGTTCTTC
j_call: TRBJ2-1
d_call: .
clone_size: .
v_call: TRBV2

cdr3_aa: CASRQGLVSPLHF
cdr3_nt: TGTGCCAGCAGACAGGGGCTGGTTTCACCCCTCCACTTT
j_call: TRBJ1-6
d_call: TRBD1
clone_size: .
v_call: TRBV6-5

cdr3_aa: CSVEEWLDNEQFF
cdr3_nt: TGCAGCGTTGAAGAGTGGCTGGACAATGAGCAGTTCTTC
j_call: TRBJ2-1
d_call: .
clone_size: .
v_call: TRBV29-1

cdr3_aa: CASSMVRNTGELFF
cdr3_nt: TGTGCCAGTAGTATGGTGCGGAACACCGGGGAGCTGTTTTTT
j_call: TRBJ2-2
d_call: .
clone_size: .
v_call: TRBV19

cdr3_aa: CASSGTGGITGELFF
cdr3_nt: TGTGCCAGCAGTGGGACTGGAGGTATCACCGGGGAGCTGTTTTTT
j_call: TRBJ2-2
d_call: .
clone_size: .
v_call: TRBV2

cdr3_aa: CAIGIETGGGYTF
cdr3_nt: TGTGCCATCGGAATTGAGACAGGTGGTGGCTACACCTTC
j_call: TRBJ1-2
d_call: .
clone_size: .
v_call: TRBV10-3

cdr3_aa: CSVVGQTPYPYNEQFF
cdr3_nt: TGCAGCGTTGTAGGCCAGACTCCTTACCCGTACAATGAGCAGTTCTTC
j_call: TRBJ2-1
d_call: .
clone_size: .
v_call: TRBV29-1